Shown below are 7 T cell receptor beta chains from a single sample sequenced in a study of patients and donors after allogeneic stem cell transplantation (dated by TCRdb to 2020 to 2022). The library was prepared using RT-PCR. Sequencing relied on a NextSeq 550. TCRdb applied fastp at Q25 and MiXCR to the public reads, then kept only in-frame beta chains. Each CDR3 protein appears once, grouped with its most common genes and DNA. In all, the sample holds 920,000 or so distinct CDR3 sequences, and around 17% of those were seen once. The leading ten clones occupy 6% of the sample. Sequenced material: blood, either unsorted or a sorted T cell fraction (not recorded which). These receptors originate from a human donor who was either an allogeneic HSCT recipient or a stem cell or donor lymphocyte infusion donor (not recorded which). It is not recorded whose cells these are; they may come from a transplant donor.

This clonotype has at least ten counts. The chain joins TRBV20-1 to TRBJ2-7, with 14 bases that match TRBD2. The CDR3 loop spans 15 amino acids. Losses at the gene ends were 6 bases for V and 2 bases for J; bases not matched to a gene: 6. The germline gives CDR1 DFQATT, CDR2 SNEGSKA (reference sequence). The CDR3 bases are TGCAGTGCAGGACTAGCGGGGGGCTCCCCCTACGAGCAGTACTTC. This codes for CSAGLAGGSPYEQYF.

This clonotype showed up just a few times. The chain combines TRBV28 with TRBJ2-7; tentatively, D is TRBD2 (6 bases). The CDR3 is made up of 14 amino acids. From germline, CDR1 is MDHEN and CDR2 SYDVKM. Trimming removed 7 bases at V and 3 bases at J, with 16 bases between. CDR3 DNA sequence: TGTGCCAGCACGCGCGGAGGGGTTCTCTACGAGCAGTACTTC. It encodes CASTRGGVLYEQYF.

The rearrangement joins TRBV27 to TRBJ2-2; possibly TRBD2 for D (5 bases). The CDR3 spans 12 residues. Trimming stripped 7 bases from V and 7 bases from J, with 10 bases between. Germline V CDR1 and CDR2: MNHEY, SMNVEV (reference sequence). CDR3 nucleotide sequence: TGTGCCAGCACCGGGAATGGCGGGGAGCTGTTTTTT. Protein product: CASTGNGGELFF.

The chain recombines TRBV12-3 or TRBV12-4 with TRBJ2-5, with 8 bases identical to TRBD1. The CDR3 covers 15 residues. The V and J ends lost 7 bases and 4 bases, in that order; junction bases with no gene match: 11. CDR3 in DNA: TGTGCCAGCACCGCCCTGGACAGGGCTGGAGAGACCCAGTACTTC. Its translation: CASTALDRAGETQYF.

This chain joins TRBV20-1 and TRBJ1-5, with D possibly being TRBD1 (6 bases). V lost 1 base and J lost 4, with 14 bases in between. Germline V CDR1 and CDR2: DFQATT, SNEGSKA (reference sequence). The CDR3 runs 15 residues. DNA of the CDR3: TGCAGTGCTAGAGCTACAGGGTCTGCTAATCAGCCCCAGCATTTT. Protein product: CSARATGSANQPQHF.

The V call is TRBV5-1, the J call TRBJ2-1, with D possibly being TRBD1 or TRBD2 (6 bases each). V was clipped by 0 bases and J by 6 bases, with 13 bases between them. This CDR3 region has 15 residues. CDR1 is SGHRS and CDR2 is YFSETQ in the germline V gene. For the CDR3, the DNA is TGCGCCAGCAGCTTGGGGGGGGCGTCCGTCAATGAGCAGTTCTTC. Encoded protein: CASSLGGASVNEQFF.

The CDR3 DNA follows: TGTGCCTGGAATTTGGGGGACAGAATATCCAATGAGCAGTTCTTC. It yields the protein CAWNLGDRISNEQFF. The chain employs TRBV30 and TRBJ2-1, with 7 bases fitting TRBD1. Germline trimming cut 4 bases from V and 6 bases from J; bases unmatched to any gene: 12. Germline V gene data show CDR1 as GTSNPN and CDR2 as SVGIG (reference sequence). The CDR3 is 15 residues long.